Presented here are 25 T cell receptor beta chains from one specimen sequenced in a study of cytomegalovirus exposure and HLA in healthy donors. Amplification used 60 Vbeta primers and 13 Jbeta primers. The assay was immunoSEQ multiplex PCR, and TCRdb's table has in-frame clones only and misses some. The data contain tens of thousands of clones, 70% to 85% of them singletons. Source material: PBMCs. These receptors were obtained from a man aged 35-49 years in good health and CMV-seropositive.

Comments on this clone: The junction does not match germline at one end; this may be a read error. This chain uses TRBV7-9 with TRBJ1-6, with D tentatively TRBD1 (5 bases). CDR1 SEHNR and CDR2 FQNEAQ come from the germline V gene (reference sequence). This CDR3 contains 14 residues. CDR3 coding DNA: TGTTCCAGCAGCTCCGGGACTTGGAATTCACCCCTCCACTTT. Translation gives CSSSSGTWNSPLHF.

The chain uses TRBV5-1 and TRBJ2-7, with D maybe TRBD1 (6 bases). V was shortened by 5 bases and J by 0 bases, with 12 bases between the two germline ends. Germline V gene sequence: CDR1 SGHRS, CDR2 YFSETQ. The CDR3 length is 14 residues. CDR3 protein: CASRAAGVSYEQYF. CDR3 nucleotide sequence: TGCGCCAGCAGGGCGGCAGGGGTCTCCTACGAGCAGTACTTC.

The V call is TRBV4-1, the J call TRBJ2-1, with 11 bases fitting TRBD2. Germline V gene sequence: CDR1 MGHRA, CDR2 YSYEKL. The J segment lost 4 bases and the V segment lost 0 bases, leaving 5 bases of the junction unmatched. The CDR3 contains 17 residues. CDR3 DNA sequence: TGCGCCAGCAGCCAAGATCTTAGGACTAGCGGGTACAATGAGCAGTTCTTC. The encoded protein is CASSQDLRTSGYNEQFF.

The chain links TRBV11-2 to TRBJ1-1; D unclear. The V gene lost 5 bases and the J gene lost 8 bases, with 12 bases spanning the gap. In germline, CDR1 is SGHAT, CDR2 FQNNGV. The CDR3 runs to 12 residues. The CDR3 nucleotides are TGTGCCAGCAGCGAAACGGGAGGCGAAGCTTTCTTT. It specifies CASSETGGEAFF.

The J gene is TRBJ1-2, the V gene TRBV7-8, with D unclear. The germline gives CDR1 SGHVS, CDR2 FQNEAQ. V gave up 5 bases and J gave up 4 bases, with 11 bases separating them. This CDR3 is built from 13 residues. The CDR3 coding sequence is TGTGCCAGCAGCCCAGGCGAACCCTATGGCTACACCTTC. The encoded protein is CASSPGEPYGYTF.

CDR3 nucleotides: TGTGCCAGCAGCCGCGGGAGTGGAGCTTTCTTT. Protein: CASSRGSGAFF. The V gene is TRBV6-5, the J gene TRBJ1-1; D uncertain. The V and J ends lost 6 bases and 10 bases respectively, with 12 bases between them. Germline assignment: CDR1 MNHEY and CDR2 SVGAGI. The CDR3 is 11 residues long.

The CDR3 sequence: CASSTGQGNTEAFF. CDR3 nucleotide sequence: TGTGCCAGCAGCACGGGACAGGGGAACACTGAAGCTTTCTTT. This chain connects TRBV5-4 to TRBJ1-1; 9 bases align to TRBD1. The V gene's germline CDR1 is SGHNT and CDR2 YYREEE (reference sequence). V dropped 4 bases and J dropped 1; count of bases not matched to a gene: 2. The CDR3 contains 14 residues.

The V call is TRBV9, the J call TRBJ2-5, with unresolved D. CDR1 is SGDLS and CDR2 is YYNGEE in the germline V gene. The CDR3 runs 15 residues. V was clipped by 0 bases and J by 2 bases, with 11 bases between them. CDR3 nucleotide sequence: TGTGCCAGCAGCGTAGAGACGACGGGTCAAGAGACCCAGTACTTC. It is translated as CASSVETTGQETQYF.

V gene TRBV7-3 combines with J gene TRBJ2-3; the match to TRBD2 covers 11 bases. Germline V gene sequence: CDR1 SGHTA, CDR2 FQGTGA. J lost 9 bases, V lost 4 bases, and 9 bases had no gene match. This CDR3 region has 15 residues. The CDR3 DNA reads TGTGCCAGCAGCTCACCGACTAGCGGGAATTTGACGCAGTATTTT. This encodes CASSSPTSGNLTQYF.

This clone was counted a single time. The rearrangement uses TRBV27 and TRBJ2-1; 8 nucleotides match TRBD2. Germline lookup yields CDR1 MNHEY and CDR2 SMNVEV (reference sequence). V shed 3 bases and J 7 bases; nucleotides not matched to a gene: 5. The CDR3 contains 14 residues. This CDR3 reads CASSLGGGRNEQFF. In DNA form, the CDR3 reads TGTGCCAGCAGTTTGGGGGGCGGGAGGAATGAGCAGTTCTTC.

This clone has only a few counts. CDR3 DNA: TGCGCCAGCAGTCCGGACAGGGGCTTAGGAGCTTTCTTT. It translates to CASSPDRGLGAFF. This rearrangement joins TRBV10-1 to TRBJ1-1; 9 nucleotides match TRBD1. The CDR3 spans 13 residues. In germline, CDR1 is WNHNN, CDR2 SYGVQD (reference sequence). V dropped 5 bases and J dropped 10; count of bases not matched to a gene: 8.

The CDR3 nucleotides read TGTGCCTGGAGTGTAGGGAGGATGAACACTGAAGCTTTCTTT. Translated, it gives CAWSVGRMNTEAFF. V gene TRBV30 combines with J gene TRBJ1-1, with D unclear. Trimming took off 0 bases at V and 0 bases at J, with 8 bases between the two ends. Germline CDR1 GTSNPN, CDR2 SVGIG (reference sequence). The CDR3 is 14 amino acids.

This clone was picked up a small number of times. The rearrangement links TRBV29-1 to TRBJ2-1, with no clear D. Trimming left V 7 bases short and J 4 bases short, with 14 bases between. CDR3 length: 13 residues. Germline CDR1 reads SQVTM; CDR2 reads ANQGSEA. CDR3 nucleotide sequence: TGCAGCGCTACGAGATCCCTATACAATGAGCAGTTCTTC. Translating it yields CSATRSLYNEQFF.

V usage is TRBV7-8 and J usage is TRBJ1-2, with D unclear. Germline CDR1 is SGHVS and CDR2 is FQNEAQ. This CDR3 comprises 11 residues. The V end lost 1 base, the J end lost 12 bases, and 9 bases lay between the germline ends. The CDR3 sequence is CASSLGWQNTF. CDR3 bases: TGTGCCAGCAGCTTAGGGTGGCAGAACACCTTC.

The chain uses TRBV30 and TRBJ2-3, with D uncertain. The ends were cut back, 3 bases at V and 8 bases at J, with 12 bases in the middle. This CDR3 spans 12 amino acids. CDR1 and CDR2 (germline): GTSNPN, SVGIG (reference sequence). CDR3 amino acids: CAWSDNPGTQYF. CDR3 in DNA: TGTGCCTGGAGCGACAATCCCGGTACGCAGTATTTT.

This chain connects TRBV10-2 to TRBJ1-6; 11 positions agree with TRBD1. V was clipped by 7 bases and J by 7 bases; unmatched bases: 6. The CDR3 contains 15 residues. The V gene's germline CDR1 is WSHSY and CDR2 SAAADI. The CDR3, as DNA: TGCGCCAGCATGTGGACAGGGGGCTTGAATTCACCCCTCCACTTT. It is translated as CASMWTGGLNSPLHF.

This clone appeared a single time. V is TRBV30 and J is TRBJ1-4, with D possibly matching TRBD1 (6 bases). Germline V gene data show CDR1 as GTSNPN and CDR2 as SVGIG (reference sequence). Trimming stripped 3 bases from V and 8 bases from J, with 13 bases between. This CDR3 has 13 amino acids. This CDR3 is CAWRQGFEEKLFF. CDR3 DNA: TGTGCCTGGAGACAGGGATTTGAAGAAAAACTGTTTTTT. The full variable domain, with the rest looked up from reference TRBV30 and TRBJ1-4, is SQTIHQWPATLVQPVGSPLSLECTVEGTSNPNLYWYRQAAGRGLQLLFYSVGIGQISSEVPQNLSASRPQDRQFILSSKKLLLSDSGFYLCAWRQGFEEKLFFGSGTQLSVL.

The chain recombines TRBV6-4 with TRBJ1-3, with a weak D call TRBD1 (5 bases). The length of the CDR3 is 17 residues. Germline V CDR1 and CDR2: MRHNA, SNTAGT. Trimming took 6 bases from V and 3 from J, leaving 21 bases between them. CDR3 protein: CASRTLTGVYLGNTIYF. CDR3 bases: TGTGCCAGCAGGACACTCACGGGGGTTTATCTTGGAAACACCATATATTTT.

The chain uses TRBV9 and TRBJ2-3; 12 nucleotides agree with TRBD2. CDR1 is SGDLS, CDR2 YYNGEE, per germline. The CDR3 consists of 15 residues. J was trimmed by 5 bases and V by 3 bases; bases with no gene match: 4. The CDR3 region has the DNA TGTGCCAGCAGCGAGACTAGCGGGAGAGGAGATACGCAGTATTTT. This sequence encodes CASSETSGRGDTQYF.

A single count supports this clone. The chain links TRBV9 to TRBJ2-1, with TRBD2 matching 7 bases. With V trimmed by 3 bases and J by 4 bases, 7 bases remained unmatched. This CDR3 is built from 15 residues. Germline-derived CDR1 and CDR2 are SGDLS and YYNGEE. In DNA, the CDR3 is TGTGCCAGCAGCGCAAGCGGGATGGCATACAATGAGCAGTTCTTC. This codes for CASSASGMAYNEQFF. The variable domain in full, with the rest retrieved from reference TRBV9 and TRBJ2-1, is DSGVTQTPKHLITATGQRVTLRCSPRSGDLSVYWYQQSLDQGLQFLIQYYNGEERAKGNILERFSAQQFPDLHSELNLSSLELGDSALYFCASSASGMAYNEQFFGPGTRLTVL.

This chain links TRBV28 with TRBJ1-2; possible D gene TRBD1, 6 bases. Germline CDR1 MDHEN, CDR2 SYDVKM. V was cut by 10 bases and J by 8 bases, with 14 bases left in between. This CDR3 region has 11 residues. In nucleotides, the CDR3 is TGTGCCACCCGGACAGTTCAGGGCTACACCTTC. Translating it yields CATRTVQGYTF.

The chain recombines TRBV4-1 with TRBJ2-7; weak D call: TRBD2 (6 bases). Trimming left V 11 bases short and J 0 bases short, with 17 bases between. Germline CDR1 reads MGHRA; CDR2 reads YSYEKL. CDR3 length: 14 amino acids. DNA for the CDR3: TGCGCCGGCGGGGCCGTTTTTAGCTCCTACGAGCAGTACTTC. Its translation is CAGGAVFSSYEQYF.

V usage is TRBV15 and J usage is TRBJ1-1, with D unclear. The CDR3 extends over 13 amino acids. Trimming took off 0 bases at V and 10 bases at J, with 12 bases between the two ends. Germline V gene data show CDR1 as LNHNV and CDR2 as YYDKDF (reference sequence). The CDR3 sequence: CATSREFSGVAFF. CDR3 DNA: TGTGCCACCAGCAGAGAATTTTCCGGGGTAGCTTTCTTT.

This clone was counted once. The chain has TRBV5-6 and TRBJ2-5; 7 positions match TRBD1. V lost 4 bases, J lost 5 bases, and 5 bases stayed unmatched. There are 13 residues in the CDR3. Per germline, CDR1 SGHDT and CDR2 YYEEEE. The CDR3 nucleotides are TGTGCCAGCAGCATTGGGACAGCCGAGACCCAGTACTTC. Translation gives CASSIGTAETQYF.

This clone turned up a few times. The V call is TRBV19, the J call TRBJ1-5, with D tentatively TRBD1 (5 bases). The CDR3 covers 15 residues. V was trimmed by 3 bases and J by 4 bases, leaving 13 bases between them. Germline assignment: CDR1 LNHDA and CDR2 SQIVND (reference sequence). The CDR3 DNA reads TGTGCCAGTAGTATTACAGGCAGCATAAATCAGCCCCAGCATTTT. Its translation: CASSITGSINQPQHF.